This T cell receptor beta chain was recorded in a study of T cells in localized non-small cell lung cancer. Measured with immunoSEQ multiplex PCR; TCRdb has only the in-frame clones, and not every one. The data contain 2,000 or so clones, approximately 33% of them seen just once; the ten biggest clones take up more than 10%. Germline V gene data show CDR1 as MNHGY and CDR2 as SAAAGT. The CDR3 spans 15 residues. V was shortened by 7 bases and J by 1 base, with 17 bases between the two germline ends. The chain combines TRBV6-8 with TRBJ2-7; weak D call: TRBD2 (5 bases). The sample in question was normal lung tissue next to the tumor, obtained before any cancer treatment. The receptor's source is a male donor at least 60 years old with stage I squamous cell lung carcinoma. CDR3 residues: CASIETISPSYEQYF. DNA of the CDR3: TGTGCCAGCATCGAGACTATTAGCCCTTCCTACGAGCAGTACTTC.